This T cell receptor (beta chain) was identified during a study of T cells in Graves' hyperthyroidism and ophthalmopathy. Amplification targeted TCR beta CDR3 regions from RNA transcripts. With the HTBI primer set, the TCR CDR3 went through a first round of RT-PCR. TCRdb reanalysed the multiplex PCR reads using MiXCR and keeps one entry per CDR3 protein. The sample shows around 620,000 distinct CDR3 sequences, roughly 46% of them seen only once. V dropped 3 bases and J dropped 6; count of bases not matched to a gene: 5. Germline V CDR1 and CDR2: LNHNV, YYDKDF (reference sequence). This CDR3 comprises 15 residues.

The origin of this receptor is an adult woman with Graves' disease, either hyperthyroidism or ophthalmopathy (not recorded which). This sequence joins TRBV15 and TRBJ2-2, with TRBD1 matching 9 bases. Sequences were obtained from peripheral blood or thyroid tissue (not recorded which). CDR3 DNA sequence: TGTGCCACCAGCAGCAAGGGACAGGGAGCCGGGGAGCTGTTTTTT. Its translation: CATSSKGQGAGELFF. The whole variable domain, filled in from reference TRBV15 and TRBJ2-2, reads DAMVIQNPRYQVTQFGKPVTLSCSQTLNHNVMYWYQQKSSQAPKLLFHYYDKDFNNEADTPDNFQSRRPNTSFCFLDIRSPGLGDTAMYLCATSSKGQGAGELFFGEGSRLTVL.